This paragraph covers one T cell receptor (beta chain) sequence. The antigen is unknown. Sequencing was performed with immunoSEQ multiplex PCR; in TCRdb, only in-frame clones are kept and a portion is missing. This repertoire shows fewer than 45,000 clones, around 93% found once; its top ten account for under 0.95%. Starting 14 to 28 days after autologous transplant, ipilimumab 1 mg/kg was given. This record belongs to a study of ipilimumab plus nivolumab after autologous stem cell transplantation. Across the study: Typical patient got a handful of ipilimumab doses and under 10 nivolumab doses (median). The myeloma group: high-risk transplant-naive, or relapse within 3 years after first autologous transplant. Whole-study results and caveats: The authors say TCR, Treg and microbiome findings warrant further study.

The CDR3 loop spans 13 amino acids. Germline CDR1 reads MDHEN; CDR2 reads SYDVKM. With V trimmed by 6 bases and J by 6 bases, 6 bases remained unmatched. The sample consisted of PBMCs, taken in a trial of ipilimumab plus nivolumab as post-transplant consolidation. This chain connects TRBV28 to TRBJ1-2; 8 nucleotides align to TRBD1. This clonotype was obtained from a male donor with multiple myeloma. CDR3 region: CASRITGGHGYTF. In nucleotides, the CDR3 is TGTGCCAGCAGGATTACAGGGGGGCATGGCTACACCTTC.